The 8 T cell receptor beta chains below were found in one sample sequenced in a study of identical twins. TCRdb re-called the 5' RACE reads through MiXCR, storing one row per CDR3 protein. Counted here are some 690,000 distinct CDR3 sequences, approximately 22% occurring once; the ten biggest clones make up 4% to 4.5%. These data were also reused for a study on T cells expressing NK-cell markers.

Source material: PBMCs. These receptors all stem from a woman younger than 30 in good health.

This clonotype has more than one count but fewer than ten. This chain uses TRBV2 with TRBJ2-5; the match to TRBD2 covers 7 bases. The CDR3 covers 12 residues. Looked up from germline, CDR1 is SNHLY and CDR2 is FYNNEI. Germline trimming cut 4 bases from V and 4 bases from J; bases unmatched to any gene: 0. CDR3 sequence: CASSGEGETQYF. The CDR3 DNA sequence: TGTGCCAGCAGTGGGGAGGGAGAGACCCAGTACTTC.

V and J are TRBV5-8 and TRBJ2-1, with unresolved D. There are 12 residues in the CDR3. The V and J ends lost 3 bases and 10 bases respectively, with 11 bases between them. Germline V gene sequence: CDR1 SGHTS, CDR2 YDEGEE. CDR3 sequence: CASSSFAREQFF. CDR3 nucleotide sequence: TGTGCCAGCAGCTCATTTGCCAGGGAGCAGTTCTTC.

This clonotype was seen a few times. The chain employs TRBV11-2 and TRBJ2-1; TRBD2 agrees at 7 bases. The V and J ends lost 3 bases and 8 bases, in that order; junction bases with no gene match: 7. The germline V gene encodes CDR1 SGHAT and CDR2 FQNNGV. This CDR3 is 14 amino acids long. In DNA form, the CDR3 reads TGTGCCAGCAGCTTTGCGGGAGCGATCGATGAGCAGTTCTTC. The encoded protein is CASSFAGAIDEQFF.

This clonotype was recorded a few times. The chain recombines TRBV29-1 with TRBJ2-7, with TRBD1 as a possible D gene (6 bases). V lost 6 bases, J lost 6 bases, and 18 bases lay in between. The CDR3 sequence is 13 residues long. Germline V gene lookup returns CDR1 SQVTM and CDR2 ANQGSEA. The CDR3 region is CSVIHGRGAEQYF. Written as DNA, the CDR3 is TGCAGCGTGATTCATGGCAGGGGAGCCGAGCAGTACTTC.

This chain joins TRBV4-1 and TRBJ2-5; D ambiguous. In germline, CDR1 is MGHRA, CDR2 YSYEKL. The CDR3 totals 14 residues. V lost 0 bases and J 5 bases, leaving 10 bases between the germline ends. The DNA of the CDR3 is TGCGCCAGCAGCCAAGATCCCGGCCCGGAGACCCAGTACTTC. Its translation is CASSQDPGPETQYF.

Of note for this clonotype: A junction end diverges from the germline sequence, so it may reflect a read error. This chain connects TRBV12-3 or TRBV12-4 to TRBJ2-1; 12 bases map to TRBD2. The CDR3 is made up of 18 amino acids. The CDR3 coding sequence is TGTACCAGCAGTCCCTTCCGATTACTAGCGGGGGGATACAATGAGCAGTTCTTC. Translating it yields CTSSPFRLLAGGYNEQFF.

The rearrangement uses TRBV5-1 and TRBJ2-6; either TRBD1 or TRBD2 may supply D (6 bases each). Germline CDR1 SGHRS, CDR2 YFSETQ. V shed 4 bases and J shed 3 bases, with 17 bases lying between them. The CDR3 spans 17 residues. The CDR3 bases are TGCGCCAGCAGCCAGTCCATTCGGGGGCATGGGGCCAACGTCCTGACTTTC. This codes for CASSQSIRGHGANVLTF.

This clonotype showed up many times. The chain is built from TRBV5-1 and TRBJ2-3; D is undetermined. The germline CDR1 and CDR2 sequences are SGHRS and YFSETQ. This CDR3 spans 14 amino acids. Trimming removed 6 bases at V and 2 bases at J, with 13 bases between. CDR3 sequence (DNA): TGCGCCAGCAACCAAGGAATTGCCACAGATACGCAGTATTTT. Protein: CASNQGIATDTQYF.